Presented here are 18 T cell receptor beta chains from one specimen sequenced in a study of PD-1 blockade in classical Hodgkin lymphoma. Every patient experienced relapse after autologous stem cell transplantation, and brentuximab vedotin exposure varied. Sequenced by immunoSEQ multiplex PCR; TCRdb stores in-frame clones only, minus some. This sample yields 66,000 or so clones, of which about 64% are seen a single time; over 7.5% belongs to the top ten. The material sequenced was peripheral blood mononuclear cells (PBMCs), taken before the second cycle of nivolumab. These receptors originate from a human donor with classical Hodgkin lymphoma.

This clone was counted only a few times. The chain combines TRBV30 with TRBJ2-7; the match to TRBD2 covers 7 bases. Trimming at V came to 2 bases and at J to 7 bases, leaving 2 bases not matched to a gene. Looked up from germline, CDR1 is GTSNPN and CDR2 is SVGIG (reference sequence). The CDR3 has 11 amino acids. CDR3 loop: CAWSLRGEQYF. DNA for the CDR3: TGTGCCTGGAGTTTGCGGGGGGAGCAGTACTTC.

DNA of the CDR3: TGTGCCAGCTCACCTTCGAGACAGGGGGCCGAGCAGTACTTC. This encodes CASSPSRQGAEQYF. The J gene is TRBJ2-7, the V gene TRBV18; 10 bases match TRBD1. Germline V gene lookup returns CDR1 KGHSH and CDR2 LQKENI. V gave up 3 bases and J gave up 6 bases; unmatched junction bases: 5. The CDR3 runs to 14 residues.

The V and J genes are TRBV27 and TRBJ2-1, with D hard to call. CDR1 is MNHEY and CDR2 is SMNVEV in the germline V gene (reference sequence). There are 15 residues in the CDR3. V lost 1 base and J 3 bases, leaving 10 bases between the germline ends. The CDR3 loop is CASSLWAENYNEQFF. The CDR3 nucleotides are TGTGCCAGCAGTTTATGGGCGGAAAACTACAATGAGCAGTTCTTC.

The chain links TRBV28 to TRBJ1-1; weak D call: TRBD1 (5 bases). The CDR3 totals 13 residues. The germline V and J ends were trimmed by 6 bases and 10 bases, with 18 bases remaining between them. Germline values: CDR1 MDHEN, CDR2 SYDVKM. The CDR3 is CASRLQGTQGAFF. Written as DNA, the CDR3 is TGTGCCAGCAGGCTCCAGGGAACTCAAGGAGCTTTCTTT.

V usage is TRBV18 and J usage is TRBJ2-1; a possible D gene is TRBD1 (6 bases). There are 15 residues in the CDR3. The germline V and J ends were trimmed by 3 bases and 9 bases, with 18 bases remaining between them. Germline CDR1 is KGHSH and CDR2 is LQKENI. DNA of the CDR3: TGTGCCAGCTCACCCCCCAGGGACATTGGGGGTGAGCAGTTCTTC. This gives the protein CASSPPRDIGGEQFF.

Only a few counts were recorded for this clone. The gene calls are TRBV2 and TRBJ1-3, with a possible D match to TRBD1 (6 bases). CDR1 SNHLY and CDR2 FYNNEI come from the germline V gene. The CDR3 covers 16 residues. The V end lost 8 bases, the J end lost 0 bases, and 17 bases lay between the germline ends. The DNA for the CDR3 is TGTGCCAGCGAAATTACAGGGCCAAGCTCTGGAAACACCATATATTTT. This gives the protein CASEITGPSSGNTIYF.

This chain joins TRBV29-1 and TRBJ1-5; 7 nucleotides agree with TRBD1. Looked up from germline, CDR1 is SQVTM and CDR2 is ANQGSEA. After removal of 0 bases from V and 0 bases from J, the junction contained 8 bases not matched to a gene. CDR3 length: 17 amino acids. The CDR3 region has the DNA TGCAGCGTTGAAGATACGAGACAGGGTTTTAGCAATCAGCCCCAGCATTTT. It yields the protein CSVEDTRQGFSNQPQHF. Drawing the rest from reference TRBV29-1 and TRBJ1-5, the complete variable domain is SAVISQKPSRDICQRGTSLTIQCQVDSQVTMMFWYRQQPGQSLTLIATANQGSEATYESGFVIDKFPISRPNLTFSTLTVSNMSPEDSSIYLCSVEDTRQGFSNQPQHFGDGTRLSIL.

CDR3 sequence reads: CASSQVGNEQFF. The CDR3, as DNA: TGTGCCAGCAGCCAGGTGGGCAATGAGCAGTTCTTC. The chain combines TRBV7-9 with TRBJ2-1; D is unclear. V gave up 5 bases and J gave up 6 bases, with 8 bases separating them. Looked up from germline, CDR1 is SEHNR and CDR2 is FQNEAQ (reference sequence). The length of the CDR3 is 12 residues.

The V gene is TRBV7-8, the J gene TRBJ2-1, with a weak D call TRBD1 (6 bases). This CDR3 has 15 residues. CDR1 and CDR2 (germline): SGHVS, FQNEAQ. V dropped 1 base and J dropped 3 bases, with 10 bases sitting between them. For the CDR3, the DNA is TGTGCCAGCAGCTTAGGACAGGCGATCTACAATGAGCAGTTCTTC. Translating gives CASSLGQAIYNEQFF.

This clone is a singleton in its sample. The chain is built from TRBV28 and TRBJ2-5; D unclear. From germline, CDR1 is MDHEN and CDR2 SYDVKM. The CDR3 runs to 12 residues. V dropped 7 bases and J dropped 1 base, with 7 bases sitting between them. The DNA of the CDR3 is TGTGCCAGCAATGTGGGCCAAGAGACCCAGTACTTC. It codes for CASNVGQETQYF.

The rearrangement links TRBV7-9 to TRBJ1-1; 8 positions agree with TRBD1. The ends lost 1 base at V and 14 bases at J; junction bases unmatched: 15. CDR3 length: 15 amino acids. Germline CDR1 and CDR2: SEHNR and FQNEAQ (reference sequence). This chain's CDR3 is CASSLVRTGKTNEFF. CDR3 bases: TGTGCCAGCAGCTTAGTACGGACAGGGAAAACGAACGAGTTCTTT.

The count of this clone is one. This rearrangement joins TRBV2 to TRBJ1-2, with 9 positions matching TRBD1. The CDR3 loop spans 16 amino acids. V lost 6 bases and J lost 2; bases outside the gene matches: 10. Germline CDR1 is SNHLY and CDR2 is FYNNEI. The DNA for the CDR3 is TGTGCCAGCAGCCGCACAGGGGGCCCCGCCAACTATGGCTACACCTTC. It specifies CASSRTGGPANYGYTF.

The chain has TRBV19 and TRBJ2-3; D possibly corresponds to TRBD2 (5 bases). V lost 5 bases and J 2 bases, leaving 11 bases between the germline ends. CDR3 size: 14 residues. CDR1 is LNHDA and CDR2 is SQIVND in the germline V gene (reference sequence). CDR3 sequence (DNA): TGTGCCAGTAGTTGGGGAGAGCCCACAGATACGCAGTATTTT. Its protein product is CASSWGEPTDTQYF.

The chain couples TRBV11-1 to TRBJ1-1; D gene unclear. The CDR3 covers 13 residues. Germline CDR1 and CDR2: SGHAT and FQDESV (reference sequence). Trimming removed 0 bases from V and 7 bases from J, with 9 bases in between. Here the CDR3 DNA reads TGTGCCAGCAGCTTAGCGGGAGCGATTGAAGCTTTCTTT. Translated: CASSLAGAIEAFF.

The rearrangement links TRBV28 to TRBJ1-5; D is unresolved. Trimming shortened V by 1 base and J by 6 bases, and 4 bases separated the two germline ends. Germline values: CDR1 MDHEN, CDR2 SYDVKM. The CDR3 covers 12 residues. This chain's CDR3 is CASSLYGQPQHF. The DNA for the CDR3 is TGTGCCAGCAGTTTATATGGTCAGCCCCAGCATTTT.

J is TRBJ2-3 and V is TRBV28; D might be TRBD1 (5 bases). The ends were cut back, 5 bases at V and 2 bases at J, with 8 bases in the middle. Germline assignment: CDR1 MDHEN and CDR2 SYDVKM. This CDR3 spans 13 amino acids. DNA of the CDR3: TGTGCCAGCAGTCAAGGGGTCACAGATACGCAGTATTTT. Translation: CASSQGVTDTQYF.

The rearrangement joins TRBV6-6 to TRBJ2-3; D might be TRBD1 (6 bases). The germline V gene has CDR1 MNHNY and CDR2 SVGAGI (reference sequence). Trimming took off 6 bases at V and 4 bases at J, with 11 bases between the two ends. The CDR3 spans 13 residues. CDR3 in amino acids: CASSLQGADTQYF. Here the CDR3 DNA reads TGTGCCAGCAGCCTACAGGGAGCAGATACGCAGTATTTT.

V gene TRBV6-5 combines with J gene TRBJ1-1; D is unclear. Germline CDR1 and CDR2: MNHEY and SVGAGI. V lost 6 bases and J 4 bases, leaving 15 bases between the germline ends. CDR3 length equals 14 residues. The CDR3: CASSPGFRTTEAFF. The CDR3 DNA reads as TGTGCCAGCAGCCCCGGGTTCAGGACCACTGAAGCTTTCTTT.